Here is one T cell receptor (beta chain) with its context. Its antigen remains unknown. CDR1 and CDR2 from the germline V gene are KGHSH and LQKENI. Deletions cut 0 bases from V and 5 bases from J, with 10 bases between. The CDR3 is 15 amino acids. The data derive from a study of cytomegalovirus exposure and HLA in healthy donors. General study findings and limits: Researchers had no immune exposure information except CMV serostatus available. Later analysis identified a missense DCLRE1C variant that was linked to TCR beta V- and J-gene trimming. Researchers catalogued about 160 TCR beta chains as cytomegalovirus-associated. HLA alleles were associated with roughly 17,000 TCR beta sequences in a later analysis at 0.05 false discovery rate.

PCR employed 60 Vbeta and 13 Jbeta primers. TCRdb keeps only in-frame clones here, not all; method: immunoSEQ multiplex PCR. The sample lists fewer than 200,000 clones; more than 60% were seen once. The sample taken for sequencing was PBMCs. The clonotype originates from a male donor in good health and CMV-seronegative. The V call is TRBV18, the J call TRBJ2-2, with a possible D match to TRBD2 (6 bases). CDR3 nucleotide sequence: TGTGCCAGCTCACCACCGGTAGGAGGGACCGGGGAGCTGTTTTTT. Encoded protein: CASSPPVGGTGELFF.